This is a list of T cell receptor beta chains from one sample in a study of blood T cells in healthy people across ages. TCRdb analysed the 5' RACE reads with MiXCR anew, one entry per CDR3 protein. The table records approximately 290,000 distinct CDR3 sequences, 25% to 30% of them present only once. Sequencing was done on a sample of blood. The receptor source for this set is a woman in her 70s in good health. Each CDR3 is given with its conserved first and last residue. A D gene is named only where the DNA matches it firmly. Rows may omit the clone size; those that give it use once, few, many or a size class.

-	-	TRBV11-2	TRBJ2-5	TGTGCCAGCAGACTCCGCCAGACTGGGGCCCAGTACTTC	CASRLRQTGAQYF
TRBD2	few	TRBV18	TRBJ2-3	TGTGCCAGCTCACCACCTTTACTAGCGGGTACCACAGATACGCAGTATTTT	CASSPPLLAGTTDTQYF
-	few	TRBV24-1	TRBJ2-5	TGTGCCACCAGTGACCCCGGCCGGGGGACCCAGTACTTC	CATSDPGRGTQYF
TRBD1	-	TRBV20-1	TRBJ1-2	TGCAGTGCTAGAGGAACAGGGGATACTAACTGTGGCTACACCTTC	CSARGTGDTNCGYTF
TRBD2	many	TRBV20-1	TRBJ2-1	TGCAGTGCTAGAGACAGACTAGCGGGTTCCAATGAGCAGTTCTTC	CSARDRLAGSNEQFF
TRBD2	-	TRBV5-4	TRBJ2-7	TGTGCCAGCAGCTCTGGACTAGGCTACGAGCAGTACTTC	CASSSGLGYEQYF
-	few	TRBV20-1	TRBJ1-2	TGCAGTGCTGAGGTCATCTCGCATTCCTATGGCTACACCTTC	CSAEVISHSYGYTF
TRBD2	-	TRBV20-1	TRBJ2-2	TGCAGTGCTTCCGGACTAGCGGGAGCCACTGCCGGGGAGCTGTTTTTT	CSASGLAGATAGELFF
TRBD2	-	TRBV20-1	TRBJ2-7	TGCAGTGCTCCAAAACTAGCGGGAGTAGGCTACGAGCAGTACTTC	CSAPKLAGVGYEQYF
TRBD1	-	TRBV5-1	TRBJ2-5	TGCGCCAGCAGCCTTAACTCTAAGGGGGCCAAGCAGACCCAGTACTTC	CASSLNSKGAKQTQYF
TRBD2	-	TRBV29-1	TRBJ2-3	TGCAGCGTTGCGGGCGTAACGGGAGGGCCGGCAGATACGCAGTATTTT	CSVAGVTGGPADTQYF
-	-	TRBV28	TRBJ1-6	TGTGCCAGCAGTTTCCAGGGTGGTGGTTCACCCCTCCACTTT	CASSFQGGGSPLHF
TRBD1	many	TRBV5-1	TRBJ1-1	TGTGCCAGCAGTGTGACAGGGGGCACTGAAGCTTTCTTT	CASSVTGGTEAFF
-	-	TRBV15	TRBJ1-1	TGTGCCACCAGCAGGACCTCGGGGCACACTGAAGCTTTCTTT	CATSRTSGHTEAFF
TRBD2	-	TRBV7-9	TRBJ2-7	TGTGCCAGCACCGAAGCCCCGACTAGCGGGGACTCCTACGAGCAGTACTTC	CASTEAPTSGDSYEQYF
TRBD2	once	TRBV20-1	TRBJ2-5	TGCAGTGCTAGAGGGGGACTAGCGGACCGAGAGACCCAGTACTTC	CSARGGLADRETQYF
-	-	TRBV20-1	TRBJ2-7	TGCAGTGCTAGTACCCTCGGACAGCACTACGAGCAGTACTTC	CSASTLGQHYEQYF
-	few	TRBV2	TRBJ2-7	TGTGCCAGCAGTGCCCCACCCGGGGCCTACGAGCAGTACTTC	CASSAPPGAYEQYF
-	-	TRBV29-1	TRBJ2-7	TGCAGCGTTGAGTTCGGGGGAGAGCAGTACTTC	CSVEFGGEQYF
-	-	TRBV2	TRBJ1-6	TGTGCCAGCAGGACCGGGACACAGAATTCACCCCTCCACTTT	CASRTGTQNSPLHF
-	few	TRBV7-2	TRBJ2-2	TGTGCCAGCAGCTCGGAGGGTCGGGGCGGGGAGCTGTTTTTT	CASSSEGRGGELFF
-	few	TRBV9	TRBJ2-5	TGTGCCAGCAGCTGGGGAACACATCAAGAGACCCAGTACTTC	CASSWGTHQETQYF
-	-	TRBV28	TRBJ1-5	TGTGCCAGCAGTTTCGGGGGGTATCAGCCCCAGCATTTT	CASSFGGYQPQHF
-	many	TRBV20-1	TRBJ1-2	TGCAGTGCTAGAGATGCAGGGAACTATGGCTACACCTTC	CSARDAGNYGYTF
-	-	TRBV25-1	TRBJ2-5	TGTGCCAGCAGTGCCGTCCGGTTGGGGCAAGAGACCCAGTACTTC	CASSAVRLGQETQYF
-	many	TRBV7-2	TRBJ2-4	TGTGCCAGCAGCTTCGTTGACGGACAAAAAAACATTCAGTACTTC	CASSFVDGQKNIQYF
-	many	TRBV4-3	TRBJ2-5	TGCGCCAGCAGCCAAGAGAGTTGGGGGACCCAGTACTTC	CASSQESWGTQYF
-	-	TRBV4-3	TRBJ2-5	TGCGCCAGCAGCCAAGTGCCACTAGAAGAGACCCAGTACTTC	CASSQVPLEETQYF
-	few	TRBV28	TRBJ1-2	TGTGCCAGCAGTCCTCTCGACAGGACTAACTATGGCTACACCTTC	CASSPLDRTNYGYTF
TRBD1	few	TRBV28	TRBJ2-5	TGTGCCAGCAGCCGGGACAGGTACTTCCAAGAGACCCAGTACTTC	CASSRDRYFQETQYF
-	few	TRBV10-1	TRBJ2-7	TGCGCCAGCAGTGATTATCCGTTAACCTACGAGCAGTACTTC	CASSDYPLTYEQYF
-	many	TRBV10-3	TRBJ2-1	TGTGCCATCAGTGAGTTCCCGACTAGTCGTGAGCAGTTCTTC	CAISEFPTSREQFF
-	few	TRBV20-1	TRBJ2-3	TGCAGTGCTAGAGGCCAGTTCACAGATACGCAGTATTTT	CSARGQFTDTQYF
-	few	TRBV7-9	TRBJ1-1	TGTGCCAGCAGCTTAGCAGGAGAGACTGAAGCTTTCTTT	CASSLAGETEAFF
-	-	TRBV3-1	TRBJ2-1	TGTGCCAGCAGCCAAGTCAGTAATGAGCAGTTCTTC	CASSQVSNEQFF
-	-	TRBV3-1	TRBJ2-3	TGTGCCAGCAGCCCACGGGGAGCGGAGCCTAGCACAGATACGCAGTATTTT	CASSPRGAEPSTDTQYF
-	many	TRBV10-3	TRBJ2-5	TGTGCCATCAGTGAGACCCCCCAAGAGACCCAGTACTTC	CAISETPQETQYF
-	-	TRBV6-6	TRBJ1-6	TGTGCCAGCAGTGTCCCCGCCCTCCACTTT	CASSVPALHF
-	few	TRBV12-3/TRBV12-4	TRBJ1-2	TGTGCCAGCAGTTTATCGGGGGAGTACTATGGCTACACCTTC	CASSLSGEYYGYTF
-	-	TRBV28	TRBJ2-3	TGTGCCAGCAGTGTACTAAAAGGTTATACGCAGTATTTT	CASSVLKGYTQYF